This T cell receptor beta chain was recorded in a study of blood T cell repertoires in COVID-19. TCRdb's table, derived via immunoSEQ multiplex PCR, lists solely in-frame clones and lacks some. The repertoire has some 220,000 clones, 80% of them found once; the top ten carry 13%. Sequenced input: peripheral blood. This receptor was obtained from a human donor in a cohort sampled during active COVID-19.

As DNA, the CDR3 is TGTGCCAGCAGCTTAGGGGGTAGCGGCACCCAAGAGACCCAGTACTTC. Translating it yields CASSLGGSGTQETQYF. V is TRBV13 and J is TRBJ2-5; D possibly corresponds to TRBD2 (6 bases). Trimming removed 0 bases at V and 1 base at J, with 12 bases between. Germline assignment: CDR1 PRHDT and CDR2 FYEKMQ (reference sequence). The CDR3 has 16 amino acids.